This is a list of T cell receptor beta chains from one sample in a study of regulatory T cells in long-lasting Graves disease. MiXCR was run by TCRdb on the multiplex PCR reads, yielding one entry per CDR3 protein. Altogether 450,000 to 500,000 distinct CDR3 sequences are present, 15% to 20% being singletons, with the ten largest covering approximately 12%. These data also featured in a second study, about T cells in Graves' hyperthyroidism and ophthalmopathy.

This material consisted of peripheral blood mononuclear cells (PBMCs), taken at new diagnosis, from a patient treated with antithyroid drugs. The receptor source for this set is a man in his forties or fifties with Graves disease. Each CDR3 is given with its conserved first and last residue. A D gene is named only where the DNA matches it firmly. For some rows the clone size is stated as once, few or many, or as a class when expanded; others skip it.

J,V,size,D,CDR3,DNA
TRBJ1-5,TRBV30,few,-,CAWSEGSFSNQPQQF,TGTGCCTGGAGTGAGGGGAGCTTTAGCAATCAGCCCCAGCAGTTT
TRBJ2-7,TRBV5-1,many,-,CASSLYGGEYEQYF,TGCGCCAGCAGCTTATATGGGGGAGAGTACGAGCAGTACTTC
TRBJ2-5,TRBV6-1,many,-,CASRGLGRTQYF,TGTGCCAGCAGAGGACTTGGACGGACCCAGTACTTC
TRBJ2-2,TRBV5-4,-,-,CASSLPGSTGELFF,TGTGCCAGCAGCTTGCCAGGTTCCACCGGGGAGCTGTTTTTT
TRBJ2-7,TRBV28,few,-,CASSLNAYEQYF,TGTGCCAGCAGTTTAAACGCCTACGAGCAGTACTTC
TRBJ1-2,TRBV12-5,few,-,CASGLVTRGVLSGYTF,TGTGCTAGTGGTTTGGTAACCAGGGGTGTCCTCTCTGGCTACACCTTC
TRBJ2-7,TRBV19,-,-,CASSIRGRNEQCF,TGTGCCAGTAGTATTCGGGGGCGCAACGAGCAGTGCTTC
TRBJ2-4,TRBV6-1,few,TRBD2,CASRRLARAKNIQYF,TGTGCCAGCAGACGACTAGCGAGGGCCAAAAACATTCAGTACTTC
TRBJ2-4,TRBV11-2,many,-,CASSFPELAKNIQYF,TGTGCCAGCAGCTTTCCCGAGCTAGCCAAAAACATTCAGTACTTC
TRBJ2-1,TRBV6-2/TRBV6-3,-,TRBD1,CASSYPSGTGYNEQFF,TGTGCCAGCAGTTACCCTTCCGGGACAGGATACAATGAGCAGTTCTTC
TRBJ2-5,TRBV18,-,TRBD2,CASSPTFGTSGTQETQYF,TGTGCCAGCTCACCAACCTTCGGGACTAGCGGGACCCAAGAGACCCAGTACTTC
TRBJ1-4,TRBV5-8,-,-,CASSLGQVTDDEKLFF,TGTGCCAGCAGCTTGGGCCAGGTGACAGATGATGAAAAACTGTTTTTT
TRBJ2-1,TRBV12-3/TRBV12-4,few,-,CASSDDRTNEQFF,TGTGCCAGCAGTGACGACAGGACCAATGAGCAGTTCTTC
TRBJ1-5,TRBV19,many,TRBD1,CASRNGIRGNNQPQHF,TGTGCCAGTAGGAACGGAATCAGGGGGAACAATCAGCCCCAGCATTTT
TRBJ2-2,TRBV18,-,-,CASSPSQSGTGELFF,TGTGCCAGCTCACCAAGCCAATCGGGGACCGGGGAGCTGTTTTTT
TRBJ2-7,TRBV20-1,few,-,CSATDSRAYEQYF,TGCAGTGCCACAGACTCACGGGCCTACGAGCAGTACTTC
TRBJ2-5,TRBV11-2,-,TRBD1,CASERGTYGTGGRETQYF,TGTGCCAGCGAAAGGGGGACTTATGGGACAGGGGGCCGAGAGACCCAGTACTTC